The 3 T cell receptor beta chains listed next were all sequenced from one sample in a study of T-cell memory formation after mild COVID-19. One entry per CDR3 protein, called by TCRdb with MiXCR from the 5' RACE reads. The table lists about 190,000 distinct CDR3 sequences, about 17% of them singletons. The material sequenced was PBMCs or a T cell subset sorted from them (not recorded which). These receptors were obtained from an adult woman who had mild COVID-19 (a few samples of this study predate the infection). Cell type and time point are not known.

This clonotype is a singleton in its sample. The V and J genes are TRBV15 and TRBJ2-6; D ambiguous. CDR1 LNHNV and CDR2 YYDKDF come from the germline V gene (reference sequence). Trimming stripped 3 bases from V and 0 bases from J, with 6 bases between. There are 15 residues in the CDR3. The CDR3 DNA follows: TGTGCCACCAGCAGGGGGTTCTCTGGGGCCAACGTCCTGACTTTC. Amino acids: CATSRGFSGANVLTF.

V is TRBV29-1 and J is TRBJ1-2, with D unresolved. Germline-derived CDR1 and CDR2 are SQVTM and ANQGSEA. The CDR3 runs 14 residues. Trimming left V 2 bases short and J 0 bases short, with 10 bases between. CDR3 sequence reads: CSVESHKANYGYTF. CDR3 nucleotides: TGCAGCGTTGAATCCCACAAAGCTAACTATGGCTACACCTTC.

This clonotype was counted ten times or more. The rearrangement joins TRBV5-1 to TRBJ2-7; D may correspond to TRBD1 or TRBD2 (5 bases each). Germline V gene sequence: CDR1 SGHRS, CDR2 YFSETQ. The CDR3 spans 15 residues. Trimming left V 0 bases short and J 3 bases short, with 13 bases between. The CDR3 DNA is TGCGCCAGCAGCTTGGCCGGGACGAAGGACTACGAGCAGTACTTC. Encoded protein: CASSLAGTKDYEQYF.